A selection of T cell receptor beta chains follows, all from one sample in a study of blood T cell repertoires in COVID-19. This table comes from immunoSEQ multiplex PCR, and its TCRdb copy is limited to in-frame clones, with some not included. Among roughly 180,000 clones listed, roughly 81% were seen once. The sample consisted of peripheral blood. Every receptor here comes from a woman of 80 years or more with COVID-19, enrolled during active disease. Each CDR3 is given with its conserved first and last residue. The D gene is left open where the match is weak. Only part of the rows carry a size: once, few, many, or a class if the clone is expanded.

v_gene: TRBV29-1
abundance: .
d_gene: .
j_gene: TRBJ1-1
CDR3nt: TGCAGCGTTGAAGAGGGCAGGCACACTGAAGCTTTCTTT
CDR3aa: CSVEEGRHTEAFF

v_gene: TRBV6-5
abundance: once
d_gene: TRBD1
j_gene: TRBJ1-1
CDR3nt: TGTGCCAGCAGACCGGGACAGGGGATCCCTGAAGCTTTCTTT
CDR3aa: CASRPGQGIPEAFF

v_gene: TRBV6-2/TRBV6-3
abundance: .
d_gene: TRBD2
j_gene: TRBJ2-1
CDR3nt: TGTGCCAGCAGTTACGGGCAGCGGGGGATCCCATACAATGAGCAGTTCTTC
CDR3aa: CASSYGQRGIPYNEQFF

v_gene: TRBV12-3/TRBV12-4
abundance: .
d_gene: .
j_gene: TRBJ1-2
CDR3nt: TGTGCCAGCAGCCCACTATATGGCTACACCTTC
CDR3aa: CASSPLYGYTF

v_gene: TRBV27
abundance: few
d_gene: TRBD1
j_gene: TRBJ2-1
CDR3nt: TGTGCCAGCAGACCTTCGAATCCGGGACAGGGTGTCCATGAGCAGTTCTTC
CDR3aa: CASRPSNPGQGVHEQFF

v_gene: TRBV5-4
abundance: .
d_gene: TRBD2
j_gene: TRBJ2-5
CDR3nt: TGTGCCAGCAGCTTGACTAGCGGGGAAGAGACCCAGTACTTC
CDR3aa: CASSLTSGEETQYF

v_gene: TRBV3-1/TRBV3-2
abundance: .
d_gene: .
j_gene: TRBJ2-2
CDR3nt: TGTGCCAGCAGCCGGCTTGACACCGGGGAGCTGTTTTTT
CDR3aa: CASSRLDTGELFF

v_gene: TRBV5-1
abundance: once
d_gene: .
j_gene: TRBJ1-1
CDR3nt: TGCGCCAGCAGCTCTTTGATGGGGGGATCGACTGAAGCTTTCTTT
CDR3aa: CASSSLMGGSTEAFF

v_gene: TRBV5-1
abundance: .
d_gene: .
j_gene: TRBJ2-7
CDR3nt: TGCGCCAGCAGCCCAGACAGGTCCCTCGCCTACGAGCAGTACTTC
CDR3aa: CASSPDRSLAYEQYF

v_gene: TRBV5-5
abundance: once
d_gene: .
j_gene: TRBJ1-2
CDR3nt: TGTGCCAGCAGCACCAGGGGTTCTAACTATGGCTACACCTTC
CDR3aa: CASSTRGSNYGYTF

v_gene: TRBV11-2
abundance: .
d_gene: TRBD1
j_gene: TRBJ1-1
CDR3nt: TGTGCCAGCAGCTACTCGGGACAGCGGAACACTGAAGCTTTCTTT
CDR3aa: CASSYSGQRNTEAFF

v_gene: TRBV9
abundance: .
d_gene: TRBD2
j_gene: TRBJ2-1
CDR3nt: TGTGCCAGCAGCCCGGGGACTAGCGGGAGACAGGAGCAGTTCTTC
CDR3aa: CASSPGTSGRQEQFF

v_gene: TRBV2
abundance: few
d_gene: TRBD2
j_gene: TRBJ2-7
CDR3nt: TGTGCCAGCAGGCGACTAGCGGGAGACTACGAGCAGTACTTC
CDR3aa: CASRRLAGDYEQYF

v_gene: TRBV6-5
abundance: .
d_gene: TRBD1
j_gene: TRBJ1-1
CDR3nt: TGTGCCAGCAGAAAACAGGGGTGGGAAGCTTTCTTT
CDR3aa: CASRKQGWEAFF

v_gene: TRBV7-2
abundance: .
d_gene: .
j_gene: TRBJ1-5
CDR3nt: TGTGCCAGCAGCTTAGCTCTGGGGGGTCAGCCCCAGCATTTT
CDR3aa: CASSLALGGQPQHF

v_gene: TRBV19
abundance: .
d_gene: TRBD2
j_gene: TRBJ2-1
CDR3nt: TGTGCCAGTAGTGCCTCGGGGGGAGGTGAGCAGTTCTTC
CDR3aa: CASSASGGGEQFF

v_gene: TRBV4-2
abundance: .
d_gene: .
j_gene: TRBJ1-6
CDR3nt: TGTGCCAGCAGCCAAGAGGGGGCGTATAATTCACCCCTCCACTTT
CDR3aa: CASSQEGAYNSPLHF

v_gene: TRBV5-1
abundance: .
d_gene: .
j_gene: TRBJ1-1
CDR3nt: TGCGCCAGCAGCTTGAGCTCAGGGAAATTGGGTGAAGCTTTCTTT
CDR3aa: CASSLSSGKLGEAFF

v_gene: TRBV5-1
abundance: .
d_gene: .
j_gene: TRBJ2-7
CDR3nt: TGCGCCAGCAGCTTGGGCAGGGGATCCTACGAGCAGTACTTC
CDR3aa: CASSLGRGSYEQYF

v_gene: TRBV28
abundance: few
d_gene: TRBD2
j_gene: TRBJ2-3
CDR3nt: TGTGCCAGCAGTTGGCGGGAGGGTACAGATACGCAGTATTTT
CDR3aa: CASSWREGTDTQYF

v_gene: TRBV5-6
abundance: .
d_gene: .
j_gene: TRBJ2-1
CDR3nt: TGTGCCAGCAGCTTGGAGGGGTATAGCTCCTACAATGAGCAGTTCTTC
CDR3aa: CASSLEGYSSYNEQFF

v_gene: TRBV5-1
abundance: .
d_gene: TRBD2
j_gene: TRBJ2-3
CDR3nt: TGCGCCAGCAGCCTATTAGCGGGAGAAGATACGCAGTATTTT
CDR3aa: CASSLLAGEDTQYF

v_gene: TRBV18
abundance: .
d_gene: TRBD2
j_gene: TRBJ2-1
CDR3nt: TGTGCCAGCTCACCACGACTAGCGGGAGAGGTTGAGCAGTTCTTC
CDR3aa: CASSPRLAGEVEQFF

v_gene: TRBV2
abundance: .
d_gene: .
j_gene: TRBJ1-2
CDR3nt: TGTGCCAACCCGCGGGCGGGCAACTATGGCTACACCTTC
CDR3aa: CANPRAGNYGYTF

v_gene: TRBV4-1
abundance: .
d_gene: TRBD1
j_gene: TRBJ1-2
CDR3nt: TGCGCCAGCAGCCAAAGTATACCGGGACAGATTTTTTCGGGGTATGGCTACACCTTC
CDR3aa: CASSQSIPGQIFSGYGYTF

v_gene: TRBV5-1
abundance: .
d_gene: .
j_gene: TRBJ1-1
CDR3nt: TGCGCCAGCAGCTTCACAGACCAGAACACTGAAGCTTTCTTT
CDR3aa: CASSFTDQNTEAFF

v_gene: TRBV7-9
abundance: .
d_gene: TRBD1
j_gene: TRBJ2-7
CDR3nt: TGTGCCAGCAGTTACGACAGGGCCTACGAGCAGTACTTC
CDR3aa: CASSYDRAYEQYF